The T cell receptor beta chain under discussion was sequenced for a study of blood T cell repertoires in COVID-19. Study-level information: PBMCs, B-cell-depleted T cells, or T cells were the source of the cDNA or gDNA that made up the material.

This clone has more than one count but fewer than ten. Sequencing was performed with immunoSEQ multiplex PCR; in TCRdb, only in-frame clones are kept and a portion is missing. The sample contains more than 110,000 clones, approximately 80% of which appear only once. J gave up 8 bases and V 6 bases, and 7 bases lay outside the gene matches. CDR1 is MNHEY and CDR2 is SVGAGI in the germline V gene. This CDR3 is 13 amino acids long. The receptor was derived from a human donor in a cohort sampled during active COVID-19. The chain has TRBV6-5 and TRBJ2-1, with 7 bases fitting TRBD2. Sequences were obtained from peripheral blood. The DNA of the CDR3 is TGTGCCAGCAGCGGGGAGGGCCGTGATGAGCAGTTCTTC. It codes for CASSGEGRDEQFF.